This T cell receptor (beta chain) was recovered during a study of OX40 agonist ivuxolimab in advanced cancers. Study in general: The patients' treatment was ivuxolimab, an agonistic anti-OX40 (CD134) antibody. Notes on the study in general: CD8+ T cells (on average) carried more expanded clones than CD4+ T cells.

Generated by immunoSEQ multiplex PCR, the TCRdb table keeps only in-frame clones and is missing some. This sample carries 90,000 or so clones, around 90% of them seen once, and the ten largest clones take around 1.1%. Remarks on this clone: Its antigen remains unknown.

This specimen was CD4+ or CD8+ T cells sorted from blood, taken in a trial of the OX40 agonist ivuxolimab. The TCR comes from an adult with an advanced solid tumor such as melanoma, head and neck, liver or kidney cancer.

DNA of the CDR3: TGTGCCAGCAGCTTGGAGAGGGGCCCCTACGAGCAGTACTTC. It codes for CASSLERGPYEQYF. The rearrangement links TRBV6-5 to TRBJ2-7; the D call may be TRBD1 or TRBD2 (5 bases each). The germline V gene has CDR1 MNHEY and CDR2 SVGAGI. The CDR3 has 14 amino acids. Between the trimmed V and J ends, which lost 6 bases and 2 bases, there was a span of 14 bases.